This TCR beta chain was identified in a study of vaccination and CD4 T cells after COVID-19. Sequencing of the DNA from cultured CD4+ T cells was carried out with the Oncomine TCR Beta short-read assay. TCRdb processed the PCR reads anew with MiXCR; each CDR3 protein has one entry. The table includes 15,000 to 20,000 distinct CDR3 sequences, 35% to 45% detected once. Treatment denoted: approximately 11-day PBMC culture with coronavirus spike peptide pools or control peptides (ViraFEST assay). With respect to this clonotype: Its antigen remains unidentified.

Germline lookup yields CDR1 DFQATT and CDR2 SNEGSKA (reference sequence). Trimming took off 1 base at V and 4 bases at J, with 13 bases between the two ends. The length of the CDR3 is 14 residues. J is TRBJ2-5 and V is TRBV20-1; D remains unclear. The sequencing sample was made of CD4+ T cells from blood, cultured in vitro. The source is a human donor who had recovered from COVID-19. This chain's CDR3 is CSARVDGGTETQYF. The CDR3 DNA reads TGCAGTGCTAGAGTAGACGGTGGAACAGAGACCCAGTACTTC.